A single sample gave rise to the 25 T cell receptor beta chains below, sequenced in a study of immune cell composition in non-small cell lung cancer. TCRdb keeps only in-frame clones here, not all; method: immunoSEQ multiplex PCR. Here the sample spans 5,000 or so clones, about three quarters being singletons. The sample taken for sequencing was lung tumor tissue. These receptors all come from a human donor with non-small cell lung cancer.

This chain joins TRBV7-8 and TRBJ2-3, with D perhaps matching TRBD1 (6 bases). This CDR3 has 13 residues. The V end lost 2 bases, the J end lost 7 bases, and 10 bases lay between the germline ends. From germline, CDR1 is SGHVS and CDR2 FQNEAQ. Here the CDR3 DNA reads TGTGCCAGCAGCTTAACCTGGGACAATACGCAGTATTTT. As protein: CASSLTWDNTQYF.

The chain uses TRBV18 and TRBJ2-2; 7 bases line up with TRBD1. The junction had 2 bases not matched to a gene; V was cut back by 4 bases and J by 0 bases. Germline V gene lookup returns CDR1 KGHSH and CDR2 LQKENI. The CDR3 contains 15 residues. CDR3 DNA sequence: TGTGCCAGCTCACTCGGGACAGCGAACACCGGGGAGCTGTTTTTT. Its translation: CASSLGTANTGELFF.

V and J are TRBV29-1 and TRBJ2-7, with a tentative D call TRBD1 (5 bases). CDR1 is SQVTM, CDR2 ANQGSEA, per germline. With 5 bases removed from V and 2 bases from J, the gap between germline ends came to 16 bases. This CDR3 is 14 amino acids long. This chain's CDR3 is CSVPDSQGTYEQYF. CDR3 nucleotide sequence: TGCAGCGTTCCCGACAGTCAGGGAACCTACGAGCAGTACTTC.

This clone was picked up a small number of times. The V and J genes are TRBV4-3 and TRBJ2-3, with 7 bases lining up with TRBD1. Germline-derived CDR1 and CDR2 are LGHNA and YSLEER. This CDR3 is built from 13 residues. J gave up 5 bases and V 4 bases, and 3 bases lay outside the gene matches. The CDR3 loop is CASSLNRGDTQYF. CDR3 nucleotide sequence: TGCGCCAGCAGCCTCAACAGGGGAGATACGCAGTATTTT.

The J gene is TRBJ1-1, the V gene TRBV19; D gene uncertain. This CDR3 is 12 amino acids long. Trimming cost V 5 bases and J 3 bases, with 7 bases left between them. Germline V gene sequence: CDR1 LNHDA, CDR2 SQIVND (reference sequence). The CDR3 DNA is TGTGCCAGTAGTTTTGGAGACACTGAAGCTTTCTTT. This translates into CASSFGDTEAFF.

The V call is TRBV5-1, the J call TRBJ1-4; 7 bases fit TRBD1. The germline V gene encodes CDR1 SGHRS and CDR2 YFSETQ. The J segment lost 4 bases and the V segment lost 4 bases, leaving 7 bases of the junction unmatched. The CDR3 covers 15 residues. The CDR3 here is CASSPTGQLNEKLFF. The CDR3 region has the DNA TGCGCCAGCAGCCCCACGGGACAGCTTAATGAAAAACTGTTTTTT.

Concerning this clone itself: At one of its ends the junction is not consistent with the germline gene, which may arise from a read error. The chain has TRBV7-8 and TRBJ1-1; 8 nucleotides match TRBD1. Germline V CDR1 and CDR2: SGHVS, FQNEAQ. The CDR3 is 15 amino acids. In DNA form, the CDR3 reads TGCGCCAGCAGCTCCCAACAGGGGGAAAGGGGAGAAGCTTTCTTT. Amino acid sequence: CASSSQQGERGEAFF.

This clone was observed once. The chain is built from TRBV7-9 and TRBJ2-1, with D tentatively TRBD2 (5 bases). Germline values: CDR1 SEHNR, CDR2 FQNEAQ (reference sequence). Trimming stripped 7 bases from V and 2 bases from J, with 12 bases between. CDR3 length: 14 residues. For the CDR3, the DNA is TGTGCCAGCAAAGGGATCGGGGCCTACAATGAGCAGTTCTTC. Amino acids: CASKGIGAYNEQFF.

The chain employs TRBV15 and TRBJ2-5; the match to TRBD1 covers 7 bases. This CDR3 contains 15 residues. V was clipped by 7 bases and J by 1 base; unmatched bases: 9. Per germline, CDR1 LNHNV and CDR2 YYDKDF (reference sequence). CDR3 sequence (DNA): TGTGCCACCACTGCAATGGGACAGATCCAAGAGACCCAGTACTTC. This gives the protein CATTAMGQIQETQYF.

In this sample, this clone turned up a few times. V and J are TRBV2 and TRBJ1-1, with a weak D call TRBD1 (6 bases). In germline, CDR1 is SNHLY, CDR2 FYNNEI. Deletions cut 4 bases from V and 4 bases from J, with 16 bases between. This CDR3 is built from 15 residues. The CDR3 nucleotides are TGTGCCAGCAGTGCACCCCAGGGGAAGACCACTGAAGCTTTCTTT. Encoded protein: CASSAPQGKTTEAFF. The whole variable domain, filled in from reference TRBV2 and TRBJ1-1, reads EPEVTQTPSHQVTQMGQEVILRCVPISNHLYFYWYRQILGQKVEFLVSFYNNEISEKSEIFDDQFSVERPDGSNFTLKIRSTKLEDSAMYFCASSAPQGKTTEAFFGQGTRLTVV.

CDR3 protein: CASSPGDRPSGNTIYF. The CDR3 DNA sequence: TGTGCCAGCAGCCCGGGGGACAGGCCGTCTGGAAACACCATATATTTT. V and J are TRBV5-6 and TRBJ1-3; 8 nucleotides align to TRBD1. Germline V gives CDR1 SGHDT, CDR2 YYEEEE. Trimming removed 4 bases from V and 1 base from J; junction bases left unmatched: 7. The CDR3 is 16 residues long.

This sequence joins TRBV18 and TRBJ1-5, with TRBD1 as a possible D gene (6 bases). V lost 4 bases and J lost 7, with 14 bases in between. CDR1 and CDR2 (germline): KGHSH, LQKENI. This CDR3 contains 14 residues. In DNA form, the CDR3 reads TGTGCCAGCTCACTAAAACAGGGAGAACAGCCCCAGCATTTT. Its translation: CASSLKQGEQPQHF.

The gene calls are TRBV29-1 and TRBJ1-1, with D unclear. The CDR3 is made up of 12 amino acids. Germline lookup yields CDR1 SQVTM and CDR2 ANQGSEA. Trimming removed 7 bases at V and 3 bases at J, with 12 bases between. CDR3 nucleotides: TGCAGCGGGGGAGCCACAGACACTGAAGCTTTCTTT. This encodes CSGGATDTEAFF.

The chain couples TRBV30 to TRBJ1-1; 7 bases are a match to TRBD1. The CDR3 runs to 14 residues. The V segment lost 4 bases and the J segment 4 bases; nucleotides outside the gene matches: 9. Germline-derived CDR1 and CDR2 are GTSNPN and SVGIG (reference sequence). The CDR3 DNA reads as TGTGCCTGGACCGTCAGGGGGGCGGGCACTGAAGCTTTCTTT. This codes for CAWTVRGAGTEAFF.

The CDR3 nucleotides are TGTGCCAGCAGCCCCGGGAGGTTTACCTCACCCCTCCACTTT. Its translation is CASSPGRFTSPLHF. The genes are TRBV7-2 and TRBJ1-6; D is unclear. Germline-derived CDR1 and CDR2 are SGHTA and FQGNSA. With 5 bases removed from V and 10 bases from J, the gap between germline ends came to 15 bases. This CDR3 is built from 14 residues. Drawing the rest from reference TRBV7-2 and TRBJ1-6, the complete variable domain is GAGVSQSPSNKVTEKGKDVELRCDPISGHTALYWYRQSLGQGLEFLIYFQGNSAPDKSGLPSDRFSAERTGGSVSTLTIQRTQQEDSAVYLCASSPGRFTSPLHFGNGTRLTVT.

The chain carries TRBV18 and TRBJ1-6; a possible D gene is TRBD1 (5 bases). The CDR3 is 13 amino acids. Per the germline V gene, CDR1 is KGHSH and CDR2 is LQKENI. V gave up 6 bases and J gave up 8 bases, with 11 bases separating them. CDR3 in DNA: TGTGCCAGCTCCAGCCAGGGCGATTCACCCCTCCACTTT. Its translation: CASSSQGDSPLHF.

The chain couples TRBV15 to TRBJ2-2; 8 positions match TRBD2. The ends lost 5 bases at V and 3 bases at J; junction bases unmatched: 5. The CDR3 length is 15 residues. The germline gives CDR1 LNHNV, CDR2 YYDKDF (reference sequence). The CDR3 loop is CATSGAGVDTGELFF. Here the CDR3 DNA reads TGTGCCACCAGCGGAGCGGGGGTGGACACCGGGGAGCTGTTTTTT.

The chain carries TRBV2 and TRBJ2-5, with 13 bases that match TRBD2. CDR1 and CDR2 from the germline V gene are SNHLY and FYNNEI. The CDR3 length is 15 residues. The J segment lost 3 bases and the V segment lost 4 bases, leaving 2 bases of the junction unmatched. The CDR3 loop reads CASSGGLAGKETQYF. The CDR3 region has the DNA TGTGCCAGCAGTGGGGGACTAGCGGGGAAAGAGACCCAGTACTTC. Based on the CDR3 plus reference TRBV2 and TRBJ2-5, the full variable domain is EPEVTQTPSHQVTQMGQEVILRCVPISNHLYFYWYRQILGQKVEFLVSFYNNEISEKSEIFDDQFSVERPDGSNFTLKIRSTKLEDSAMYFCASSGGLAGKETQYFGPGTRLLVL.

This chain connects TRBV2 to TRBJ1-2, with 9 bases lining up with TRBD1. J was trimmed by 7 bases and V by 8 bases; bases with no gene match: 8. CDR3 length: 13 amino acids. Germline V gene data show CDR1 as SNHLY and CDR2 as FYNNEI. The CDR3: CASPQGAVFGYTF. CDR3 in DNA: TGTGCCAGCCCACAGGGGGCAGTTTTTGGCTACACCTTC.

This clone was observed a few times. This rearrangement joins TRBV15 to TRBJ2-7; D may be TRBD2 (7 bases). CDR3 length: 15 amino acids. CDR1 and CDR2 from the germline V gene are LNHNV and YYDKDF (reference sequence). The germline V and J ends were trimmed by 3 bases and 3 bases, with 15 bases remaining between them. This CDR3 is CATSSSGGGYYEQYF. CDR3 in DNA: TGTGCCACCAGCAGTTCGGGGGGCGGGTACTACGAGCAGTACTTC. The full variable domain, completed using reference TRBV15 and TRBJ2-7, is DAMVIQNPRYQVTQFGKPVTLSCSQTLNHNVMYWYQQKSSQAPKLLFHYYDKDFNNEADTPDNFQSRRPNTSFCFLDIRSPGLGDTAMYLCATSSSGGGYYEQYFGPGTRLTVT.

This chain joins TRBV11-2 and TRBJ2-2, with TRBD2 identical over 7 bases. The CDR3 spans 15 residues. After removal of 3 bases from V and 5 bases from J, the junction contained 6 bases not matched to a gene. Germline assignment: CDR1 SGHAT and CDR2 FQNNGV. CDR3 sequence (DNA): TGTGCCAGCAGCTTCGGCGGGGGTTTTACCGGGGAGCTGTTTTTT. Its protein product is CASSFGGGFTGELFF.

In this sample, this clone turned up once. This chain joins TRBV19 and TRBJ2-3; the D gene is possibly TRBD1 (5 bases). CDR1 is LNHDA, CDR2 SQIVND, per germline (reference sequence). Trimming pared 11 bases from V and 1 base from J, leaving 13 bases between. The CDR3 runs 13 residues. CDR3: CASRAEGTDTQYF. CDR3 sequence (DNA): TGTGCCTCCAGGGCAGAGGGCACAGATACGCAGTATTTT.

This chain links TRBV4-1 with TRBJ2-3; maybe TRBD2 (7 bases). Germline CDR1 is MGHRA and CDR2 is YSYEKL. V lost 5 bases to trimming and J lost 3 bases, with 12 bases between them. The CDR3 is made up of 14 amino acids. The CDR3 reads CASSGGAGTDTQYF. The CDR3 DNA follows: TGCGCCAGCAGCGGGGGGGCCGGGACAGATACGCAGTATTTT.

The V gene is TRBV6-4, the J gene TRBJ2-7; TRBD1 matches at 7 bases. J gave up 5 bases and V 3 bases, and 7 bases lay outside the gene matches. Germline V gene lookup returns CDR1 MRHNA and CDR2 SNTAGT. The CDR3 length is 14 residues. Here the CDR3 reads CASSEGGASHEQYF. In nucleotides, the CDR3 is TGTGCCAGCAGTGAAGGGGGCGCGTCCCACGAGCAGTACTTC.

The chain recombines TRBV7-2 with TRBJ2-5; D is uncertain. The V gene lost 5 bases and the J gene lost 3 bases, with 4 bases spanning the gap. Germline V gene lookup returns CDR1 SGHTA and CDR2 FQGNSA. This CDR3 has 11 amino acids. In nucleotides, the CDR3 is TGTGCCAGCAGCATAAAAGAGACCCAGTACTTC. Protein: CASSIKETQYF.